This TCR beta chain derives from a study of T-cell memory formation after mild COVID-19. Turning to the study itself: TCR clusters were mostly confined to one donor each.

MiXCR, applied by TCRdb to the 5' RACE reads, yields one record per CDR3 protein. The sample records over 10,000 distinct CDR3 sequences, more than 10% being singletons. There are many counts of this clonotype. The CDR3 has 13 amino acids. Germline CDR1 reads SEHNR; CDR2 reads FQNEAQ (reference sequence). Trimming at V came to 6 bases and at J to 1 base, leaving 2 bases not matched to a gene. V gene TRBV7-9 combines with J gene TRBJ1-1, with TRBD1 matching over 7 bases. The receptor was derived from an adult woman who had mild COVID-19 (a few samples of this study predate the infection). Cell type and time point are not known. Sequences were obtained from PBMCs or a T cell subset sorted from them (not recorded which). The CDR3 is CASRDRSNTEAFF. CDR3 DNA: TGTGCCAGCAGGGACAGGTCGAACACTGAAGCTTTCTTT. Full variable domain (missing parts from reference TRBV7-9 and TRBJ1-1): DTGVSQNPRHKITKRGQNVTFRCDPISEHNRLYWYRQTLGQGPEFLTYFQNEAQLEKSRLLSDRFSAERPKGSFSTLEIQRTEQGDSAMYLCASRDRSNTEAFFGQGTRLTVV.